The clone carrying this T cell receptor (beta chain) appeared many times. This entry comes from a study of spatial heterogeneity in lung cancer. Overall study: Where they were available, follow-up PBMC samples were sequenced, at a median of around 24 months after resection. Sequence detection consistently recorded a greater number of beta-chain than alpha-chain sequences.

The germline CDR1 and CDR2 sequences are SGHKS and YYEKEE (reference sequence). The CDR3 spans 15 residues. Trimming cost V 4 bases and J 4 bases; bases outside gene matches: 7. Indicated time point: blood at routine non-recurrence follow-up after resection. The study sequenced unsorted whole RNA from tumor, nontumor lung or frozen PBMC. In the library, each TCR cDNA molecule bore its own unique molecular identifier. TCRdb fed the 5' RACE reads into MiXCR, producing one record per CDR3 protein. In the table there are about 120,000 distinct CDR3 sequences, 9.5% to 15% of which are singletons. The origin of this receptor is a male donor with early-stage non-small cell lung cancer. The sample consisted of PBMCs, taken at follow-up. The rearrangement links TRBV5-5 to TRBJ1-5, with TRBD1 identical over 8 bases. CDR3 DNA sequence: TGTGCCAGCAGCGAGGACAGGGACCGTAATCAGCCCCAGCATTTT. It is translated as CASSEDRDRNQPQHF.